The rows below give T cell receptor beta chains drawn from one sample of a study of T cell responses to AZD1222 COVID-19 vaccine. Here immunoSEQ multiplex PCR was the method, and the copy in TCRdb shows in-frame clones only, minus some. The data hold 150,000 to 200,000 clones, with more than 80% observed a single time. This specimen consisted of peripheral blood, obtained on day 0 of AZD1222 vaccination. These receptors were taken from an adult in good health. Both conserved end residues are part of each CDR3. A D gene is named only where the DNA matches it firmly. Clone size is not always given. Where it is, it says once, few, many or a class for expanded clones.

d_call | j_call | clone_size | v_call | cdr3_nt | cdr3_aa
TRBD2 | TRBJ2-7 | . | TRBV28 | TGTGCCAGCAGTTTCCCCGGGACTACCTACGAGCAGTACTTC | CASSFPGTTYEQYF
. | TRBJ1-6 | . | TRBV4-1 | TGCGCCAGCAGCCAAGATCGAGGGACGAGTTCACCCCTCCACTTT | CASSQDRGTSSPLHF
. | TRBJ1-4 | . | TRBV5-4 | TGTGCCAGCAGCCACGACCAAGCCGCCGATAGAGAAAAACTGTTTTTT | CASSHDQAADREKLFF
. | TRBJ2-1 | . | TRBV5-6 | TGTGCCAGCAGCTCGGGGAAGGGAAACTACAATGAGCAGTTCTTC | CASSSGKGNYNEQFF
. | TRBJ2-3 | . | TRBV29-1 | TGCAGCGTCCCCAGACTAGGTCCAGATACGCAGTATTTT | CSVPRLGPDTQYF
. | TRBJ2-2 | . | TRBV5-4 | TGTGCCAGCAGCTTGGGGCCCAACGGGGAGCTGTTTTTT | CASSLGPNGELFF
. | TRBJ1-2 | . | TRBV19 | TGTGCCAGTACGTGGGGCTACTATGGCTACACCTTC | CASTWGYYGYTF
. | TRBJ1-3 | . | TRBV30 | TGTGCCTGGAGTGTTGGGGGTGGAAACACCATATATTTT | CAWSVGGGNTIYF
. | TRBJ2-1 | . | TRBV21-1 | TGTGCCAGCAGCACAAATGGGGGAAGACAGTACAATGAGCAGTTCTTC | CASSTNGGRQYNEQFF
TRBD2 | TRBJ2-7 | . | TRBV29-1 | TGCAGCGGCACCGGGACTAGCGGAGACTACGAGCAGTACTTC | CSGTGTSGDYEQYF
TRBD1 | TRBJ2-7 | . | TRBV9 | TGTGCCAGCAGCCTTTGGGACAGCGGTACCTACGAGCAGTACTTC | CASSLWDSGTYEQYF
. | TRBJ1-5 | . | TRBV3-1/TRBV3-2 | TGTGCCAGCAGTCAAGTTAATACGGGGCCCCAGCATTTT | CASSQVNTGPQHF
TRBD1 | TRBJ1-2 | . | TRBV29-1 | TGCAGCGTTGAGTCACAGGGGGCGCGCGGCTACACCTTC | CSVESQGARGYTF
. | TRBJ1-2 | few | TRBV4-3 | TGCGCCAGCAGCCAAGGGACACGAAACTATGGCTACACCTTC | CASSQGTRNYGYTF
. | TRBJ1-2 | once | TRBV14 | TGTGCCAGCAGCCAACAGGCGACACACCCAGGGGTCGACACCTTC | CASSQQATHPGVDTF
. | TRBJ1-3 | . | TRBV7-9 | TGTGCCAGCAGCTTAGCGCGGGGAGGGGTCTCTGGAAACACCATATATTTT | CASSLARGGVSGNTIYF
. | TRBJ2-5 | . | TRBV11-2 | TGTGCCAGCAGCCGAACAGGGCTGGAAGAGACCCAGTACTTC | CASSRTGLEETQYF
TRBD1 | TRBJ2-7 | . | TRBV4-3 | TGCGCCAGCAGCCAAGATCGACAGGGTTCCTACGAGCAGTACTTC | CASSQDRQGSYEQYF
TRBD1 | TRBJ2-7 | . | TRBV30 | TGTGCCTGGAGTGTTGGGACAGGCTCCTACGAGCAGTACTTC | CAWSVGTGSYEQYF
TRBD1 | TRBJ2-2 | . | TRBV6-5 | TGTGCCAGCAGACCTGGGACAGGGAACACCGGGGAGCTGTTTTTT | CASRPGTGNTGELFF
TRBD1 | TRBJ1-6 | once | TRBV5-4 | TGTGCCAGCAGCTCCCGGGAGGGACAGGGTACTCCCCTCCACTTT | CASSSREGQGTPLHF
. | TRBJ1-3 | . | TRBV19 | TGTGCCAGTAGTTCTCTTGGAAACACCATATATTTT | CASSSLGNTIYF
. | TRBJ2-1 | . | TRBV4-1 | TGCGCCAGCAGCCAAGACCCCGGGTCGAACCATGAGCAGTTCTTC | CASSQDPGSNHEQFF
. | TRBJ2-2 | . | TRBV19 | TGTGCCAGTAGTCTAGGTACCGGGGAGCTGTTTTTT | CASSLGTGELFF
. | TRBJ1-1 | once | TRBV6-6 | TGTGCCAGCAGACGACAGCGGAACACTGAAGCTTTCTTT | CASRRQRNTEAFF
. | TRBJ1-2 | . | TRBV7-9 | TGTGCCAGCAGCTTAGCCGGACAGAAGCTGGGCTATGGCTACACCTTC | CASSLAGQKLGYGYTF
. | TRBJ2-1 | . | TRBV5-6 | TGTGCCAGCAGCTTTACAGGTAATGAGCAGTTCTTC | CASSFTGNEQFF
. | TRBJ2-7 | . | TRBV5-4 | . | CASSLVGTGTPVEYF
. | TRBJ1-5 | . | TRBV4-2 | TGTGCCAGCAGCCTTTCAGGGGACCGTAGCAATCAGCCCCAGCATTTT | CASSLSGDRSNQPQHF
. | TRBJ1-2 | . | TRBV5-4 | TGTGCCAGCAGCTTCGGACCCCTATACACCTTC | CASSFGPLYTF
. | TRBJ2-1 | . | TRBV5-1 | TGCGCCAGCAGCTTGGCCATAGGGGTCAATGAGCAGTTCTTC | CASSLAIGVNEQFF
. | TRBJ2-1 | . | TRBV9 | TGTGCCAGCAGCGTAGTGGAGGGGGTTGAGCAGTTCTTC | CASSVVEGVEQFF
. | TRBJ1-2 | once | TRBV2 | TGTGCCAGCAGTGGTACCGGGGGCTATGGCTACACCTTC | CASSGTGGYGYTF
. | TRBJ1-6 | . | TRBV19 | TGTGCCAGTAGTCCCATCGGGGGAGGAAATTCACCCCTCCACTTT | CASSPIGGGNSPLHF
. | TRBJ1-6 | . | TRBV5-5 | TGTGCCAGCAGCGCAGGCGGTGAGAGCTCCTATAATTCACCCCTCCACTTT | CASSAGGESSYNSPLHF
TRBD2 | TRBJ2-1 | . | TRBV2 | TGTGCCAGCAGGGGGACTAGCGGGGGATACAATGAGCAGTTCTTC | CASRGTSGGYNEQFF
. | TRBJ1-1 | . | TRBV20-1 | TGCAGTGCTAGTACGGATTTGAACACTGAAGCTTTCTTT | CSASTDLNTEAFF
. | TRBJ1-6 | once | TRBV6-1 | TGTGCCAGCAGTGAAGTGGGTTTGGAGGATTCACCCCTCCACTTT | CASSEVGLEDSPLHF
. | TRBJ1-4 | . | TRBV7-9 | TGTGCCAGCAGCTCCGACAGTTGGCGGACAACTAATGAAAAACTGTTTTTT | CASSSDSWRTTNEKLFF
TRBD2 | TRBJ2-3 | . | TRBV3-1/TRBV3-2 | TGTGCCAGCAGCCAAGTAATGGCGGGGGGGTTCACAGATACGCAGTATTTT | CASSQVMAGGFTDTQYF
. | TRBJ2-3 | . | TRBV27 | TGTGCCAGCAGTCTGGGGGATACGCAGTATTTT | CASSLGDTQYF
. | TRBJ2-3 | . | TRBV9 | TGTGCCAGCAGTCCTTTTAGCGTTCCAGGCACAGATACGCAGTATTTT | CASSPFSVPGTDTQYF
. | TRBJ1-3 | . | TRBV7-9 | TGTGCCAGCAGCTTAGCCGACTGGATTGGAAACACCATATATTTT | CASSLADWIGNTIYF